This T cell receptor beta chain was recorded in a study of memory CD8 T cells in hepatitis C reinfection (dated by TCRdb to the late 2010s). Context from the whole study: Among the donors, three cleared two back-to-back HCV infections on their own, whereas two got rid of a primary infection but ended up chronically infected after reinfection. HCV reinfection was defined as a positive HCV RNA test following two negative tests taken at least 60 days apart. Samples for the late or post reinfection time point were taken from 12 to 24 weeks after reinfection was detected. The study tracked the TCR beta repertoire of virus-specific CD8 T cells longitudinally across an HCV reinfection episode in several donors. Between the late 2000s and the early 2010s, five reinfection cases that had stored pre-reinfection samples were identified. In the reinfection study, participants with a resolved prior HCV infection were followed up every 3 months.

CDR1 and CDR2 were assigned from the germline V gene (reference sequence) as SSHAT and FNYEAQ. The junction shows trimming of 0 bases on V and 4 bases on J, and the gene matches do not reach 10 bases of it. From the cysteine up to the phenylalanine, the CDR3 has a length of 18 residues. Only CDR3 DNA remains: 54 bases, in frame from the first base. The library was built by means of the immunoSEQ multiplex PCR assay. Genomic DNA was extracted from sorted cells, and the TCR beta V, D and J regions were sequenced by Adaptive Biotechnologies' automated high-throughput method. CDR3 regions were amplified with a two-step, bias-controlled multiplex PCR. An Illumina instrument was used to sequence the amplified TCR beta libraries. As for how the authors treated the data: Demultiplexed reads were processed to lower amplification and sequencing bias, and the IMGT database was used to assign CDR3 sequences to gene families. Repertoire data were analyzed with ImmunoSEQ software version 2.0. Clonotype lists were filtered to remove out-of-frame sequences as well as sequences containing stop codons in the CDR3. Clonotypes with a frequency below 0.01% were excluded because such low-frequency clonotypes corresponded to less than one cell. Richness was computed as observed richness divided by input cell number, and evenness as Shannon entropy divided by log observed richness. Simpson diversity and Morisita-Horn overlap indices were used to quantify repertoire diversity and similarity between time points. Clonotypes were categorized as dominant (>1%), sub-dominant (0.5-0.99%), low abundance (0.1-0.49%) or lowest abundance (<0.1%). For the germline index, total nucleotide additions were subtracted from total CDR3 length, and that difference was then divided by total CDR3 length. TCRdb mirrors the immuneACCESS table, restricted to in-frame sequences. Some clones are absent from its copies; in checked studies, under half trace to an unresolved V gene, and the reason for the others is unknown. Clone size and V and J calls were adopted from that table, with D and trimming inferred from the DNA. Recorded for this sample are 46,000 or so clones; nearly 90% of them occurred a single time. The ten largest account for 0.6% to 0.85% of the sample.

The count of this clone is one. The antigen it binds to is not known. The sample holds no much larger clone one base away, and base qualities are not on file. Points the paper makes about the study in general: Because the study included only five donors, definitive conclusions about public clonotypes linked to secondary clearance could not be reached.

According to the study, the label for this sample's time point signals: late/post reinfection, 12 to 24 weeks after detection. Sorted cells were sequenced directly ex vivo, with no in vitro expansion before TCR sequencing. The donors, who were people who inject drugs, were enrolled in the Montreal Acute Hepatitis C Cohort Study (HEPCO) in Canada. Total naive CD8 T cells, sorted as viable CD3+ CD8+ CD45RO-, came from two donors at all three reinfection time points as controls. Before sorting, cryopreserved peripheral blood mononuclear cells were thawed, and CD8 T cells were purified from the thawed cells. The MACS CD8+ T cell Isolation Kit was used to enrich CD8 T cells through negative selection. Cells were sorted on a BD FACSAria II sorter using FACSDiva software, and FlowJo was used for data analysis.

This TCR was sampled from a man between 18 and 29 years old with hepatitis C virus infection. The chain joins TRBV7-7 to TRBJ2-1; 9 junctional bases match TRBD2. The sample consisted of naive CD8+ T cells sorted from blood. Per the publication, the cell subset or site label means: total naive CD8+CD45RO- T cells. The CDR3 protein sequence reads: CASSLAAGGTSEYNEQFF. The DNA sequence is TGTGCCAGCAGCTTAGCAGCGGGAGGTACTAGCGAATACAATGAGCAGTTCTTC.